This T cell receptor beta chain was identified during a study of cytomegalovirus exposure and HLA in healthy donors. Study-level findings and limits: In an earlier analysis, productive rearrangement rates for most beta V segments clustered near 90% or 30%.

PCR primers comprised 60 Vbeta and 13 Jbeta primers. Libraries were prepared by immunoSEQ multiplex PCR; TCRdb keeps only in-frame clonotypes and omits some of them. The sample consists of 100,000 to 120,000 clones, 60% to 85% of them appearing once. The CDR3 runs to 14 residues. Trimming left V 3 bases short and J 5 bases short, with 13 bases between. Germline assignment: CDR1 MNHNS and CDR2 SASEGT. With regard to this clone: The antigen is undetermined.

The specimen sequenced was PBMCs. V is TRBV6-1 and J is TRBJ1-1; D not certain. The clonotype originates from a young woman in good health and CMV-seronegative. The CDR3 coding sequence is TGTGCCAGCAGTGAGACGGCATGGACTACTGAAGCTTTCTTT. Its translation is CASSETAWTTEAFF.